Here is one T cell receptor (beta chain) with its context. Sequencing was performed with immunoSEQ multiplex PCR; in TCRdb, only in-frame clones are kept and a portion is missing. The table has around 100,000 clones, under 90% seen once. These data originate in a study of T cell clones after liver transplantation. Background on the study: Post-transplant blood was tracked for graft-donor-reactive T cell clones identified in a pre-transplant mixed lymphocyte reaction. Third-party-reactive TCRbeta sequences from pre-transplant mixed lymphocyte reactions served as antigen-independent comparators.

Germline CDR1 reads MNHEY; CDR2 reads SVGAGI. J was trimmed by 0 bases and V by 0 bases; bases with no gene match: 2. This CDR3 contains 16 residues. The receptor was isolated from a human patient who received a liver transplant. Part of the T cell pool may stem from the graft donor. Sample: CD4+ T cells from blood, taken approximately 45 months after liver transplant. V and J are TRBV6-5 and TRBJ1-1, with 9 bases identical to TRBD1. The CDR3 region is CASSYSGTGMNTEAFF. DNA for the CDR3: TGTGCCAGCAGTTACTCGGGGACAGGGATGAACACTGAAGCTTTCTTT.